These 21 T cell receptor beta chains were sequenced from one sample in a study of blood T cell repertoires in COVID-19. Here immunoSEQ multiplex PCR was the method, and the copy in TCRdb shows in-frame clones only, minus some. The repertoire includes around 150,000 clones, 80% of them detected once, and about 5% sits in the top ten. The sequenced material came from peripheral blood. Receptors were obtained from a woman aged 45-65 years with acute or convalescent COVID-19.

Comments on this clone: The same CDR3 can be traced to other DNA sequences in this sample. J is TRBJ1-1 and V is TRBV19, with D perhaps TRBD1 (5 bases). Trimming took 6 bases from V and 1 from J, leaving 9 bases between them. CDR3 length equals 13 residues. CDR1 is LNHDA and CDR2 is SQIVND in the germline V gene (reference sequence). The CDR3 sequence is CASSFGQNTEAFF. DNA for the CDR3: TGTGCCAGTAGCTTCGGACAGAACACTGAAGCTTTCTTT.

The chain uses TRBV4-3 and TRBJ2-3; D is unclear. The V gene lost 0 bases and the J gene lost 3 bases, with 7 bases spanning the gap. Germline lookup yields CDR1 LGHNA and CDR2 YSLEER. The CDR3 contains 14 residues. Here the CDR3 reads CASSQDVGTDTQYF. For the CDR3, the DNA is TGCGCCAGCAGCCAAGATGTCGGTACAGATACGCAGTATTTT.

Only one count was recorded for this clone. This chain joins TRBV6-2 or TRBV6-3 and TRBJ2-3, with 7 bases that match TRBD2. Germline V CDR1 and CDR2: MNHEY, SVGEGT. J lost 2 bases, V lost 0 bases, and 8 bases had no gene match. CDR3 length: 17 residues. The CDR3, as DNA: TGTGCCAGCAGTTACTCGGTAGGGGAGGGGAACACAGATACGCAGTATTTT. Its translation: CASSYSVGEGNTDTQYF.

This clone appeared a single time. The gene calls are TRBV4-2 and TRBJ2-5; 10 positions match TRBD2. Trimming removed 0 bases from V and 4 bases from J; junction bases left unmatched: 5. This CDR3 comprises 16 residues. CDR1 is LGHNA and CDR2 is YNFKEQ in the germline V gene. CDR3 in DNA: TGTGCCAGCAGCCAAGATAGCGGGGGGACCGCAGAGACCCAGTACTTC. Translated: CASSQDSGGTAETQYF.

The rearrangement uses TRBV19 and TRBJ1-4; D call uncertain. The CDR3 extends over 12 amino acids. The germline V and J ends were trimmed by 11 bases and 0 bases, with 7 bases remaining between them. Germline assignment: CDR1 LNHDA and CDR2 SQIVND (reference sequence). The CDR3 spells CAVSSTNEKLFF. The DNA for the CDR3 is TGTGCCGTCAGTTCAACTAATGAAAAACTGTTTTTT. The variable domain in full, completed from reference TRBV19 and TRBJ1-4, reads DGGITQSPKYLFRKEGQNVTLSCEQNLNHDAMYWYRQDPGQGLRLIYYSQIVNDFQKGDIAEGYSVSREKKESFPLTVTSAQKNPTAFYLCAVSSTNEKLFFGSGTQLSVL.

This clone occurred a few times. The CDR3 DNA is TGCGCCAGCAGCCAGGGGACAGGGGAAGAAAAACTGTTTTTT. Protein: CASSQGTGEEKLFF. The chain is built from TRBV4-1 and TRBJ1-4; TRBD1 aligns across 10 bases. Germline trimming cut 3 bases from V and 8 bases from J; bases unmatched to any gene: 3. Germline V gene lookup returns CDR1 MGHRA and CDR2 YSYEKL. The CDR3 has 14 residues.

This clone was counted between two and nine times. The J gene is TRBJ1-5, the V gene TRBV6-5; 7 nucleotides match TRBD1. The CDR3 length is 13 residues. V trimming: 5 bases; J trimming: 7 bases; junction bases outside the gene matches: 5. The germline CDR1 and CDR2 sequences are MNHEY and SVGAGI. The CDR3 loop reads CASSHRGSQPQHF. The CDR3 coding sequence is TGTGCCAGCAGTCACAGGGGAAGCCAGCCCCAGCATTTT.

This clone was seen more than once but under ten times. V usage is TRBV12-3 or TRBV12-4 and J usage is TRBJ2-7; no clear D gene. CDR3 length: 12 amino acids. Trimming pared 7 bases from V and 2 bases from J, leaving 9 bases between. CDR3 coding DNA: TGTGCCAGCACCTTAGAGGCCTACGAGCAGTACTTC. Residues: CASTLEAYEQYF.

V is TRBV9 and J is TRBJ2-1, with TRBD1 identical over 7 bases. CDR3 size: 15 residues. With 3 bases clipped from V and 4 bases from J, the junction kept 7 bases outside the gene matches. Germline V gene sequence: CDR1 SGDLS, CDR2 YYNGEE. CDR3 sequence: CASSADGQEYNEQFF. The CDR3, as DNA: TGTGCCAGCAGCGCCGACGGACAGGAGTACAATGAGCAGTTCTTC.

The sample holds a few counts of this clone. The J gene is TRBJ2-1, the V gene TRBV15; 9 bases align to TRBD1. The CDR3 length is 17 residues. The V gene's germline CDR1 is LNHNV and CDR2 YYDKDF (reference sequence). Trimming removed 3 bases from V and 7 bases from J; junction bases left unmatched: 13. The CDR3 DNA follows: TGTGCCACCAGCAGGGGGATACAGGGGGCTAAGCGAAATGAGCAGTTCTTC. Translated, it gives CATSRGIQGAKRNEQFF.

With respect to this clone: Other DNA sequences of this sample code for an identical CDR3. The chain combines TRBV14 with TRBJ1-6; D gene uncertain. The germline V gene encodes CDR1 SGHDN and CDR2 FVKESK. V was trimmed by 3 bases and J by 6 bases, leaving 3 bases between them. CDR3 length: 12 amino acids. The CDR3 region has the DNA TGTGCCAGCAGCCATAGTAATTCACCCCTCCACTTT. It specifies CASSHSNSPLHF.

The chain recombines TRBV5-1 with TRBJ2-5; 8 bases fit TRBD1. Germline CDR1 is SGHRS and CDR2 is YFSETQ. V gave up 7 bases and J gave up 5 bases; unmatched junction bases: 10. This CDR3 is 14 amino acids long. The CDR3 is CASQIGQGGETQYF. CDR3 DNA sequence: TGCGCCAGCCAAATTGGACAGGGTGGGGAGACCCAGTACTTC.

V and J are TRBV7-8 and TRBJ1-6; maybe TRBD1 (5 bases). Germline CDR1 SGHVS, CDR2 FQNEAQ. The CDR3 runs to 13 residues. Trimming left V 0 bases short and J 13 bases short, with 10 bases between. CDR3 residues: CASSLAHRLPLHF. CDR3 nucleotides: TGTGCCAGCAGCTTAGCCCACAGGCTGCCCCTCCACTTT.

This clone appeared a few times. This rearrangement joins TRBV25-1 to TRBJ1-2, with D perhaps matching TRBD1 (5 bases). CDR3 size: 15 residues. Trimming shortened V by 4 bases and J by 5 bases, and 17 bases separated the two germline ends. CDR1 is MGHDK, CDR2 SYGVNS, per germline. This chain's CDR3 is CASSGMTAKGYGYTF. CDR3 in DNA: TGTGCCAGCAGTGGTATGACAGCTAAGGGTTATGGCTACACCTTC.

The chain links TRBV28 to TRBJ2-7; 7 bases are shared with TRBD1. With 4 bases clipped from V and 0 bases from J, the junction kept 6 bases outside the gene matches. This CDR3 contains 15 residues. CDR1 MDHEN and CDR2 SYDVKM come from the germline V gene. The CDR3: CASSSSGTASYEQYF. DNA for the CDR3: TGTGCCAGCAGTTCCTCCGGGACAGCCTCCTACGAGCAGTACTTC.

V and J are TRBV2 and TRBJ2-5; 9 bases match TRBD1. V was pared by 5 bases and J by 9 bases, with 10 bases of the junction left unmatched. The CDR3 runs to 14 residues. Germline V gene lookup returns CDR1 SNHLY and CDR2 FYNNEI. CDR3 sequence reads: CASSLQGAGGAQYF. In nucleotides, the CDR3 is TGTGCCAGCAGTTTACAGGGGGCCGGAGGGGCCCAGTACTTC.

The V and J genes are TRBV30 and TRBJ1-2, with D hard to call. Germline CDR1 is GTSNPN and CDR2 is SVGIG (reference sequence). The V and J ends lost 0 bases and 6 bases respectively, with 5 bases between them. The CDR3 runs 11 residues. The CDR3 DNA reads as TGTGCCTGGAGTGTACTTCATGGCTACACCTTC. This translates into CAWSVLHGYTF.

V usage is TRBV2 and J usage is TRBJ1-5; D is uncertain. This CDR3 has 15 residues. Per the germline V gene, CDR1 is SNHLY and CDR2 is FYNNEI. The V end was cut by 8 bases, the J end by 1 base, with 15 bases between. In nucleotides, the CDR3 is TGTGCCAGCGGAGGAGGTCAGGACAGCAATCAGCCCCAGCATTTT. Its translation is CASGGGQDSNQPQHF.

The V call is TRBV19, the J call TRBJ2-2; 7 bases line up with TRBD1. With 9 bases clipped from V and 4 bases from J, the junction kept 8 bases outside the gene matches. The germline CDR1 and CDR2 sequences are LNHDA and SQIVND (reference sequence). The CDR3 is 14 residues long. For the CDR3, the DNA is TGTGCCAGCCGACAGGGAAGAACCACCGGGGAGCTGTTTTTT. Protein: CASRQGRTTGELFF.

The CDR3 loop reads CASGTGNSYEQYF. The DNA of the CDR3 is TGTGCCAGCGGAACAGGGAACTCCTACGAGCAGTACTTC. V and J are TRBV7-8 and TRBJ2-7; D is perhaps TRBD1 (6 bases). The V and J ends lost 8 bases and 0 bases respectively, with 11 bases between them. From germline, CDR1 is SGHVS and CDR2 FQNEAQ. The CDR3 has 13 residues.

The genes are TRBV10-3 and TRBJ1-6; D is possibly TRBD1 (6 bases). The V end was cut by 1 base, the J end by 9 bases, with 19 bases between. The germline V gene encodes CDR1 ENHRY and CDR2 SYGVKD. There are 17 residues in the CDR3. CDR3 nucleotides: TGTGCCATCAGTGAGTTACCCCGGACAGCGGCAAGTTCACCCCTCCACTTT. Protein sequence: CAISELPRTAASSPLHF.